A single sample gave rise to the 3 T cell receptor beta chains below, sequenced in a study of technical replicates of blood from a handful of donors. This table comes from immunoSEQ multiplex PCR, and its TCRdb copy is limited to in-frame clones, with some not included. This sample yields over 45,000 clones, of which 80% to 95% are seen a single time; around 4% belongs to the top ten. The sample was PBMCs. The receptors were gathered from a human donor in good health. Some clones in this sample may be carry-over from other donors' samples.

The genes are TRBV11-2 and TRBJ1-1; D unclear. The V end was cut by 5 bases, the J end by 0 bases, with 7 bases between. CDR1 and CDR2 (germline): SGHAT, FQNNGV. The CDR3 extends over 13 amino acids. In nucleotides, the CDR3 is TGTGCCAGCAGCACGACACTGAACACTGAAGCTTTCTTT. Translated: CASSTTLNTEAFF.

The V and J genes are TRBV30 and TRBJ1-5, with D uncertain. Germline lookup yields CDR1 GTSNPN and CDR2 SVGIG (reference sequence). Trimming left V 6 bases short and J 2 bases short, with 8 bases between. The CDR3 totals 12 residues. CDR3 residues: CACGGGNQPQHF. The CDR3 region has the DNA TGTGCCTGCGGCGGGGGCAATCAGCCCCAGCATTTT. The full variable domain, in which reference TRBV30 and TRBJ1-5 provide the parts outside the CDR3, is SQTIHQWPATLVQPVGSPLSLECTVEGTSNPNLYWYRQAAGRGLQLLFYSVGIGQISSEVPQNLSASRPQDRQFILSSKKLLLSDSGFYLCACGGGNQPQHFGDGTRLSIL.

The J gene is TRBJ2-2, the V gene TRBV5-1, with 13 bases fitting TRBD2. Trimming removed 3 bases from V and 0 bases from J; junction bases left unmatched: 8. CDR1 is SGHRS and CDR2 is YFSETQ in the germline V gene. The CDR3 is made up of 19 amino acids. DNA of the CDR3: TGCGCCAGCAGCTCGGGACTAGCGGGGATGTTCGCGAACACCGGGGAGCTGTTTTTT. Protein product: CASSSGLAGMFANTGELFF.